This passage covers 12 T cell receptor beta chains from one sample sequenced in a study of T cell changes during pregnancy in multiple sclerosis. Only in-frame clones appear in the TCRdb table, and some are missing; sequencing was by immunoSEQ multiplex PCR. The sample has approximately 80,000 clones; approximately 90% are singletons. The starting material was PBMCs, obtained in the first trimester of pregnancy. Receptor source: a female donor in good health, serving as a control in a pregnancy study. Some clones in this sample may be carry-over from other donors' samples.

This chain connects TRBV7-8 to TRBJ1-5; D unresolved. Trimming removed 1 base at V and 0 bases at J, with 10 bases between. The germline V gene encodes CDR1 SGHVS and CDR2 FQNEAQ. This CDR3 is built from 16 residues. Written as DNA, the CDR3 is TGTGCCAGCAGCTTAGGGGCACCTTTTAGCAATCAGCCCCAGCATTTT. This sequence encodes CASSLGAPFSNQPQHF.

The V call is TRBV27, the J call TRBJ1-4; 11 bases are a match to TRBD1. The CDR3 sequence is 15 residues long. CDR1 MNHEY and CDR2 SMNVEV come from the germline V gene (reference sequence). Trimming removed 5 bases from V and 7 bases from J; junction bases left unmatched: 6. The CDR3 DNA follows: TGTGCCAGCAGTCCGTTGGACAGGGGGCCTGAAAAACTGTTTTTT. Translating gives CASSPLDRGPEKLFF.

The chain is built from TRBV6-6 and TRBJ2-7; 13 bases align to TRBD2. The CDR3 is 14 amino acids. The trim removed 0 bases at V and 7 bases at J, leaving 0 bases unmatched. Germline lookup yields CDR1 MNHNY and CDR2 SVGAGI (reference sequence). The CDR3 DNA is TGTGCCAGCAGTTACTCACTAGCGGGGGGGGAGCAGTACTTC. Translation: CASSYSLAGGEQYF.

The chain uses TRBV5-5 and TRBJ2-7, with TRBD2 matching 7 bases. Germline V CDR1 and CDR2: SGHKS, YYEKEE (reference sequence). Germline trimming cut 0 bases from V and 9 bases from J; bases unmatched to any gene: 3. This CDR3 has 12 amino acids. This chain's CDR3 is CASSLVAGPQYF. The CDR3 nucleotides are TGTGCCAGCAGCTTGGTAGCGGGTCCGCAGTACTTC.

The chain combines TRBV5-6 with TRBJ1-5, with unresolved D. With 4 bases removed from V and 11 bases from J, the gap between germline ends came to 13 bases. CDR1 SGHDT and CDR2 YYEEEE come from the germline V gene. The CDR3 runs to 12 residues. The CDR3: CASSTRVWSQHF. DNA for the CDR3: TGTGCCAGCAGCACCCGGGTTTGGTCCCAGCATTTT.

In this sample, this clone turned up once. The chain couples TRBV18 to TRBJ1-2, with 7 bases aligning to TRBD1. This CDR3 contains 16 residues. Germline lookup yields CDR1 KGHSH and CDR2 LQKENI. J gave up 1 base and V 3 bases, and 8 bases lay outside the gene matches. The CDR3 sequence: CASSPRTGRLNYGYTF. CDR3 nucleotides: TGTGCCAGCTCACCTCGGACAGGCCGCCTTAACTATGGCTACACCTTC.

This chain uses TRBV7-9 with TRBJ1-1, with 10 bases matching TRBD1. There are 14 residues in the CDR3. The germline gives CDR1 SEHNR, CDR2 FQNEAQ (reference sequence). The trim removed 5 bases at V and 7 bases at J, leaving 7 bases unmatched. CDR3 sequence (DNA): TGTGCCAGCAGCGCCTGGGACAGGGGAAATGAAGCTTTCTTT. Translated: CASSAWDRGNEAFF. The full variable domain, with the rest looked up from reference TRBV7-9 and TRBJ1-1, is DTGVSQNPRHKITKRGQNVTFRCDPISEHNRLYWYRQTLGQGPEFLTYFQNEAQLEKSRLLSDRFSAERPKGSFSTLEIQRTEQGDSAMYLCASSAWDRGNEAFFGQGTRLTVV.

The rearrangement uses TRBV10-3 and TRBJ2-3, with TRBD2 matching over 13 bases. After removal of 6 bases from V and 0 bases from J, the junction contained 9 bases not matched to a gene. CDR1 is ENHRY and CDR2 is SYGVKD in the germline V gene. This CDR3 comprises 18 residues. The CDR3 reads CAISTTSGRELSTDTQYF. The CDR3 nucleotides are TGTGCCATCAGCACAACTAGCGGGAGGGAATTGAGCACAGATACGCAGTATTTT.

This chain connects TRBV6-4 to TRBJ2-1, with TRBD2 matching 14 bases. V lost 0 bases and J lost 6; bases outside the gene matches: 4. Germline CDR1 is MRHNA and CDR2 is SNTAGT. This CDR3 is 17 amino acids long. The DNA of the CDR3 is TGTGCCAGCAGTGACTCGACTAGCGGGGGGGCCATCAATGAGCAGTTCTTC. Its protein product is CASSDSTSGGAINEQFF.

CDR3 nucleotide sequence: TGTGCCAGCAGTGAATCCCCTGACAGGGTGGCTGGAAACACCATATATTTT. It yields the protein CASSESPDRVAGNTIYF. This chain uses TRBV6-1 with TRBJ1-3; TRBD1 matches at 7 bases. In germline, CDR1 is MNHNS, CDR2 SASEGT. The CDR3 extends over 17 amino acids. V lost 2 bases, J lost 2 bases, and 9 bases stayed unmatched.

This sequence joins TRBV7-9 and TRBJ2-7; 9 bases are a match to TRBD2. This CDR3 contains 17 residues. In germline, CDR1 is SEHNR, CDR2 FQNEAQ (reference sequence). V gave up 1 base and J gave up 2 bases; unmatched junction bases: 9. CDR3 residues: CASSLVPIAGGTYEQYF. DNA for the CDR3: TGTGCCAGCAGCTTAGTCCCAATTGCGGGAGGGACCTACGAGCAGTACTTC.

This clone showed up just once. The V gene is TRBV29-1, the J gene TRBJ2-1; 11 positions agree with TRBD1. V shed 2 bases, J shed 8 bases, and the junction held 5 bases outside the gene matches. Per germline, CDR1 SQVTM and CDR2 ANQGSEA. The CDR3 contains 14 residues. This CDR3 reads CSVERTGGFDEQFF. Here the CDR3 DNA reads TGCAGCGTTGAAAGGACAGGGGGCTTCGATGAGCAGTTCTTC.